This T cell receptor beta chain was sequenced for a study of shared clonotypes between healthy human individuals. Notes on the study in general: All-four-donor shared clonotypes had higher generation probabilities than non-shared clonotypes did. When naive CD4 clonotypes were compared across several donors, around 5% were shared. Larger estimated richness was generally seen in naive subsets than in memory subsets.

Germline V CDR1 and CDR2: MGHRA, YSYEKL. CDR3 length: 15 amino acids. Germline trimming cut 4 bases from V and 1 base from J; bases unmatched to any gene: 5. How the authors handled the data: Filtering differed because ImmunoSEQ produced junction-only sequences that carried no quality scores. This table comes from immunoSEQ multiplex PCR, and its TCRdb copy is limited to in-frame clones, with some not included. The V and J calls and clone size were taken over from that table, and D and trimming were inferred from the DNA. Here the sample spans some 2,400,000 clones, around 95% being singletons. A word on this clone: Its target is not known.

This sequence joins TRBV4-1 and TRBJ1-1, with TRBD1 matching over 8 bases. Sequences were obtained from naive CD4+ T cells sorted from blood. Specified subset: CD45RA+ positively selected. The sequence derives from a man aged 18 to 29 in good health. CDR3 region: CASSPLGTGNTEAFF. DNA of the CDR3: TGCGCCAGCAGCCCGCTCGGGACAGGGAACACTGAAGCTTTCTTT.